Sequencing of this TCR beta chain was carried out in a study of blood T cell repertoires in COVID-19. Study as a whole: There were acute and convalescent COVID-19 samples, and they came from the United States, Italy and Spain. T cells, B-cell-depleted T cells, or PBMCs provided the cDNA or gDNA that served as material.

The protocol was immunoSEQ multiplex PCR, while the TCRdb copy is restricted to in-frame clones and leaves out a portion. The sample lists approximately 230,000 clones, around 83% seen once, with 4.5% to 6.5% in the top ten. The CDR3 sequence is 15 residues long. Germline V gene sequence: CDR1 MNHEY, CDR2 SVGAGI. V dropped 5 bases and J dropped 1 base, with 12 bases sitting between them. V gene TRBV6-5 combines with J gene TRBJ1-5; no definite D call. The TCR originated in an elderly man with acute or convalescent COVID-19. Sequencing used peripheral blood. The CDR3 nucleotides read TGTGCCAGCAGTCCCCTACGTACCAGCAATCAGCCCCAGCATTTT. This codes for CASSPLRTSNQPQHF.